The present TCR beta chain was sequenced within a study of circulating CD8 cells and anti-PD-1 response in melanoma (dated by TCRdb to about 2020). For the wider study: Patients received nivolumab intravenously at 3 mg/kg every 2 weeks. Of the 13 patients in the melanoma cohort, anti-PD-1 was received as first-line therapy by seven patients, and prior targeted therapy or immunotherapy had been received by six patients. Patients with complete or partial responses were classified as responders; those with stable or progressive disease (RECIST v1.1) as non-responders. The TCR repertoire analysis included 11 melanoma patients, of whom 7 were non-responders and 4 were responders. In on-treatment samples, a biotinylated anti-human IgG4 antibody was used to detect PD-1.

Four subsets defined by PD-1 and/or TIGIT were sorted from live CD3+CD8+TCRalphabeta+ cells on a BD FACSAria II cell sorter. To characterize relevance to anti-PD-1 therapy response, circulating CD8 T cells were sorted into four subsets based on PD-1 and TIGIT expression. Both TCR alpha and TCR beta chains were sequenced from each sorted CD8 T-cell subset. Peripheral blood was collected before the first anti-PD-1 injection, after two injections and after four injections. PBMCs were immediately isolated by Ficoll gradient centrifugation. Until use, PBMCs were cryopreserved in liquid nitrogen in RPMI containing approximately 20% FCS and around 9.6% DMSO. After thawing, PBMCs were stained with a viability dye and with antibodies against CD3, CD8alpha, TCRalphabeta, PD-1 and TIGIT. The RNeasy Kit was used to extract total RNA, and all samples came in with a RIN above 7. This clonotype is characterized as large (0.1 to 1%). Its antigen is not yet known. No clone much larger than this one lies a single base away; base qualities are absent.

Overall study outcomes, separate from this receptor: The highest diversity was observed in the DNEG repertoire, similar and higher clonality was shown by the PD-1 and DPOS repertoires, and the lowest diversity was found in the TIGIT repertoires. The authors pointed out that the cohort included both treatment-naive and previously treated patients, and that this mix could influence the results. Experiments were generally performed without replicates because of limited material. Since no tumor material could be accessed, the researchers instead assessed tumor reactivity using peptide assays on expanded sorted subsets. Only baseline and M1 samples from a small cohort with few responders were used in the published TCR repertoire comparisons. Repertoires were largely private between subsets, with under 8% of TRB clonotypes shared at M1; sharing was highest between DPOS and TIGIT.

At the junction V is shortened by 10 bases and J by 5 bases, with 0 bases in between. The CDR3 runs 8 residues from the cysteine to the phenylalanine. The kept DNA is CDR3 alone, 24 bases in frame from the first base. According to the germline V gene, CDR1 reads MDHEN and CDR2 reads SYDVKM. Sequencer: NextSeq 500. The QIAseq Immune Repertoire RNA Library Kit, Human TCR Panel was used to prepare TCR libraries from about 15 ng of total RNA. TCR libraries were sequenced on an Illumina NextSeq with a Mid Output V2 kit, and asymmetric 261x41 paired-end reads were used. Each TCR library was diluted to around 4 nM, pooled, denatured and loaded at roughly 0.94 pM. The published analysis was carried out like this. TCR FASTQ files were processed in the QIAGEN GeneGlobe Data Analysis Center, with downstream analysis in R 3.5.2. Clonality was calculated as one minus the Shannon entropy normalized by the log of the number of unique productive sequences. TRA or TRB clonotypes differing in abundance between baseline and M1 were identified within each subset by Fisher exact tests at 5% FDR. Differentially abundant clonotypes were categorized as emerging, expanding, contracting or non-expanding/contracting. Repertoire overlap between patients was measured with Morisita's overlap index. The public sequencing data were trimmed at Q25 with fastp and processed into clonotypes with MiXCR by TCRdb, which kept only in-frame beta chains. For every CDR3 protein sequence, its rows merge into one entry that carries the most common genes and DNA. The V and J calls and clone size come from TCRdb's table, not from the authors' own analysis. The sample records roughly 1,700 distinct CDR3 sequences, around 7% of which are singletons. The ten largest clonotypes hold 8% to 10% of the sample.

The starting material was CD8+ T cells from PBMCs, obtained at baseline or after one month of anti-PD-1 therapy (not recorded which). This TCR derives from a human donor with melanoma. The rearrangement joined TRBV28 to TRBJ2-1; no D gene is confidently identified. For the CDR3, the sequence is CANNEQFF. The DNA sequence is as follows: TGTGCCAACAATGAGCAGTTCTTC.